This passage covers 18 T cell receptor beta chains from one sample sequenced in a study of early stage breast cancer tumors. Produced via immunoSEQ multiplex PCR; TCRdb's table is partial and in-frame only. This sample has tens of thousands of clones, with about three quarters found just once. Sample: blood. These receptors were taken from a person aged 40 to 50 with breast cancer.

This clone appeared a few times. The V gene is TRBV30, the J gene TRBJ2-6, with D uncertain. Trimming stripped 0 bases from V and 0 bases from J, with 6 bases between. Germline V gene sequence: CDR1 GTSNPN, CDR2 SVGIG (reference sequence). The CDR3 is 15 amino acids. CDR3 DNA sequence: TGTGCCTGGAGTGTACCTTTCTCTGGGGCCAACGTCCTGACTTTC. This gives the protein CAWSVPFSGANVLTF.

This sequence joins TRBV10-1 and TRBJ1-2, with a weak D call TRBD1 (6 bases). The CDR3 sequence is 15 residues long. V shed 2 bases and J shed 6 bases, with 16 bases lying between them. The germline V gene encodes CDR1 WNHNN and CDR2 SYGVQD (reference sequence). In nucleotides, the CDR3 is TGCGCCAGCAGTGAGCCTACAGGGTCCCGACATGGCTACACCTTC. Amino acid sequence: CASSEPTGSRHGYTF.

The gene calls are TRBV6-1 and TRBJ2-7; possibly TRBD1 for D (7 bases). The V gene's germline CDR1 is MNHNS and CDR2 SASEGT. The CDR3 is 14 residues long. V dropped 6 bases and J dropped 6 bases, with 18 bases sitting between them. This CDR3 is CASSPLQGTVEQYF. The CDR3 DNA reads TGTGCCAGCAGCCCCCTACAGGGGACTGTCGAGCAGTACTTC.

This chain joins TRBV11-2 and TRBJ2-3; unclear D gene. Between the trimmed V and J ends, which lost 2 bases and 4 bases, there was a span of 16 bases. Germline V gives CDR1 SGHAT, CDR2 FQNNGV. The CDR3 is 16 amino acids. In DNA, the CDR3 is TGTGCCAGCAGCTTAAACCCCCCCCGAGGAGCAGATACGCAGTATTTT. This sequence encodes CASSLNPPRGADTQYF.

The chain couples TRBV7-2 to TRBJ2-4; D may be TRBD1 or TRBD2 (5 bases each). Trimming left V 2 bases short and J 6 bases short, with 11 bases between. The germline gives CDR1 SGHTA, CDR2 FQGNSA. The CDR3 consists of 14 residues. The CDR3 loop is CASSLSARGNIQYF. The DNA for the CDR3 is TGTGCCAGCAGCTTATCAGCGAGGGGAAACATTCAGTACTTC. Complete variable domain (other parts from reference TRBV7-2 and TRBJ2-4): GAGVSQSPSNKVTEKGKDVELRCDPISGHTALYWYRQSLGQGLEFLIYFQGNSAPDKSGLPSDRFSAERTGGSVSTLTIQRTQQEDSAVYLCASSLSARGNIQYFGAGTRLSVL.

The chain uses TRBV4-1 and TRBJ2-5; TRBD1 agrees at 7 bases. Trimming cost V 3 bases and J 0 bases; bases outside gene matches: 4. This CDR3 comprises 15 residues. The germline gives CDR1 MGHRA, CDR2 YSYEKL. This CDR3 reads CASSQGQMYQETQYF. CDR3 coding DNA: TGCGCCAGCAGCCAGGGACAGATGTACCAAGAGACCCAGTACTTC.

This chain uses TRBV7-2 with TRBJ1-1; 9 nucleotides match TRBD1. The CDR3 has 12 residues. The V and J ends lost 6 bases and 7 bases, in that order; junction bases with no gene match: 3. Germline V gene sequence: CDR1 SGHTA, CDR2 FQGNSA. In DNA, the CDR3 is TGTGCCAGCAGTCGGACAGGGGTTGAAGCTTTCTTT. Encoded protein: CASSRTGVEAFF.

This clone came up a few times. The chain uses TRBV15 and TRBJ2-6, with a possible D match to TRBD1 (5 bases). Germline lookup yields CDR1 LNHNV and CDR2 YYDKDF (reference sequence). V was cut by 4 bases and J by 1 base, with 5 bases left in between. CDR3 size: 14 residues. The CDR3 nucleotides read TGTGCCACCAGCAAGGGGTCTGGGGCCAACGTCCTGACTTTC. Its protein is CATSKGSGANVLTF. Complete variable domain (other parts from reference TRBV15 and TRBJ2-6): DAMVIQNPRYQVTQFGKPVTLSCSQTLNHNVMYWYQQKSSQAPKLLFHYYDKDFNNEADTPDNFQSRRPNTSFCFLDIRSPGLGDTAMYLCATSKGSGANVLTFGAGSRLTVL.

This rearrangement joins TRBV5-1 to TRBJ2-1, with a tentative D call TRBD2 (5 bases). Deletions cut 3 bases from V and 5 bases from J, with 9 bases between. Per germline, CDR1 SGHRS and CDR2 YFSETQ. The CDR3 length is 13 residues. CDR3 nucleotides: TGCGCCAGCAGCTCGGACTTCAACAATGAGCAGTTCTTC. Protein: CASSSDFNNEQFF.

This clone was observed a few times. CDR3 sequence reads: CASSLGPTTNTGELFF. In DNA, the CDR3 is TGTGCCAGCAGCTTAGGACCGACTACGAACACCGGGGAGCTGTTTTTT. The rearrangement joins TRBV7-3 to TRBJ2-2; D might be TRBD2 (5 bases). The V gene lost 2 bases and the J gene lost 0 bases, with 10 bases spanning the gap. Germline CDR1 SGHTA, CDR2 FQGTGA. This CDR3 comprises 16 residues.

The rearrangement links TRBV19 to TRBJ1-5; D is ambiguous. The CDR3 sequence is 16 residues long. Germline V gene lookup returns CDR1 LNHDA and CDR2 SQIVND (reference sequence). The V end was cut by 4 bases, the J end by 0 bases, with 13 bases between. CDR3 coding DNA: TGTGCCAGTAGTACCCGGACGGGATATAGCAATCAGCCCCAGCATTTT. This translates into CASSTRTGYSNQPQHF.

Here the CDR3 DNA reads TGTGCCAGCAGTGAAAGGGGTTGGGGAGAGACCCAGTACTTC. It is translated as CASSERGWGETQYF. V usage is TRBV6-1 and J usage is TRBJ2-5; perhaps TRBD1 as D (5 bases). V was cut by 2 bases and J by 4 bases, with 11 bases left in between. CDR1 is MNHNS, CDR2 SASEGT, per germline. The CDR3 totals 14 residues.

The chain joins TRBV30 to TRBJ2-1, with 14 bases lining up with TRBD2. Trimming cost V 1 base and J 10 bases; bases outside gene matches: 6. There are 15 residues in the CDR3. Germline assignment: CDR1 GTSNPN and CDR2 SVGIG (reference sequence). In nucleotides, the CDR3 is TGTGCCTGGAGTGCTGGGACTAGCGGGAGAGGGGAGCAGTTCTTC. Translation: CAWSAGTSGRGEQFF.

V is TRBV6-5 and J is TRBJ2-5; 7 nucleotides agree with TRBD2. The length of the CDR3 is 12 residues. V was clipped by 8 bases and J by 5 bases; unmatched bases: 5. The germline gives CDR1 MNHEY, CDR2 SVGAGI. In DNA form, the CDR3 reads TGTGCCAGCGGGGGGGGTCGGGAGACCCAGTACTTC. Translation: CASGGGRETQYF.

V and J are TRBV18 and TRBJ2-1; D could derive from TRBD1 or TRBD2 (5 bases each). The germline V gene has CDR1 KGHSH and CDR2 LQKENI. V lost 2 bases and J lost 5, with 10 bases in between. The CDR3 has 14 residues. The CDR3 is CASSPLGVDNEQFF. The CDR3 coding sequence is TGTGCCAGCTCACCATTGGGGGTAGACAATGAGCAGTTCTTC.

This chain joins TRBV7-9 and TRBJ2-7, with 7 bases lining up with TRBD2. Trimming took 3 bases from V and 6 from J; bases not matched to a gene: 5. The CDR3 is 13 amino acids. The germline gives CDR1 SEHNR, CDR2 FQNEAQ (reference sequence). As DNA, the CDR3 is TGTGCCAGCAGCTTGATGGGAGGGGCCGAGCAGTACTTC. It encodes CASSLMGGAEQYF.

The chain has TRBV27 and TRBJ2-3; perhaps TRBD2 as D (6 bases). The CDR3 runs to 14 residues. Germline values: CDR1 MNHEY, CDR2 SMNVEV (reference sequence). Trimming stripped 7 bases from V and 0 bases from J, with 11 bases between. The DNA for the CDR3 is TGTGCCAGCACCTCGGACTACAGCACAGATACGCAGTATTTT. As protein: CASTSDYSTDTQYF.

The chain is built from TRBV6-4 and TRBJ2-7, with D uncertain. Trimming took off 5 bases at V and 0 bases at J, with 14 bases between the two ends. The CDR3 is made up of 15 amino acids. Germline V gene sequence: CDR1 MRHNA, CDR2 SNTAGT. In nucleotides, the CDR3 is TGTGCCAGCAGTATAGGCTTCCCCCTCTCCTACGAGCAGTACTTC. Amino acids: CASSIGFPLSYEQYF.